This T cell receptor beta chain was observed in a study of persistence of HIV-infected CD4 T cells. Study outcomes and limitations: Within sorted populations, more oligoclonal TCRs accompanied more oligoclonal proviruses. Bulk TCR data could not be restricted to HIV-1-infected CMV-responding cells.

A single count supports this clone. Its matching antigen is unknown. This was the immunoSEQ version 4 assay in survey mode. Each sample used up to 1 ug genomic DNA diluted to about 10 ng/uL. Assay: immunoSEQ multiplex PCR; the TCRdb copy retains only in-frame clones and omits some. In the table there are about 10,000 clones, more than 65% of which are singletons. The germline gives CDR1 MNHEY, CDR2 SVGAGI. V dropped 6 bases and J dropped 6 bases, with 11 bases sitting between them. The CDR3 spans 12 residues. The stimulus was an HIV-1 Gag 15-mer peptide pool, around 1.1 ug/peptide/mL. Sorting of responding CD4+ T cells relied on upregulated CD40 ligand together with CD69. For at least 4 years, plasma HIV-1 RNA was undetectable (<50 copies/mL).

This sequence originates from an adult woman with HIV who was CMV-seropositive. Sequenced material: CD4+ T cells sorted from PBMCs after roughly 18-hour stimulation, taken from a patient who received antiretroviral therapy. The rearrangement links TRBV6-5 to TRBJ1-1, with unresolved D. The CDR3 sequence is CASRNRRAEAFF. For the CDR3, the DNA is TGTGCCAGCAGAAATAGGAGGGCTGAAGCTTTCTTT.